A selection of T cell receptor beta chains follows, all from one sample in a study of blood T cell repertoires in COVID-19. Measured with immunoSEQ multiplex PCR; TCRdb has only the in-frame clones, and not every one. The table shows 65,000 to 95,000 clones, with over 75% occurring only once. The material sequenced was peripheral blood. The receptors were sampled from a man in his 70s with active or convalescent COVID-19. Each CDR3 is given with its conserved first and last residue. D genes are given only for firm matches. Rows may omit the clone size; those that give it use once, few, many or a size class.

clone_size	d_call	v_call	j_call	cdr3_nt	cdr3_aa
once	NA	TRBV3-1/TRBV3-2	TRBJ1-3	TGTGCCAGCAGCCAATTAGACTCTGGAAACACCATATATTTT	CASSQLDSGNTIYF
NA	TRBD2	TRBV10-3	TRBJ2-4	TGTGCCATCAGTGAGTCCGCCCGGACTAGCGGGGGGGCAACGTACTTC	CAISESARTSGGATYF
NA	NA	TRBV4-1	TRBJ1-3	TGCGCCAGCAGCCAAAGAGGAGGGCAGGGTACTGGAAACACCATATATTTT	CASSQRGGQGTGNTIYF
once	TRBD1	TRBV12-5	TRBJ2-3	TGTGCTAGTGGTCCCGGACAGGGGATCAAGGATACGCAGTATTTT	CASGPGQGIKDTQYF
NA	TRBD2	TRBV18	TRBJ2-5	TGTGCCAGCTCAAGACTAGCGGGAGGGCGCCTACCTACATTTCAAGAGACCCAGTACTTC	CASSRLAGGRLPTFQETQYF
NA	TRBD1	TRBV5-4	TRBJ2-5	TGTGCCAGCAGCGTCGGGACAGCGGAAAAAGAGACCCAGTACTTC	CASSVGTAEKETQYF
NA	NA	TRBV2	TRBJ2-1	TGTGCCAGCAGTGAACAGCGGAACTCCTACAATGAGCAGTTCTTC	CASSEQRNSYNEQFF
NA	NA	TRBV10-2	TRBJ1-5	TGCGCCAGCAGTGAGGGTAGGGGTCGTCAGCCCCAGCATTTT	CASSEGRGRQPQHF
NA	NA	TRBV6-1	TRBJ2-5	TGTGCCAGCAGTGAGGTCAGGCTCCAGACCCAGTACTTC	CASSEVRLQTQYF
NA	NA	TRBV10-3	TRBJ2-3	TGTGCCATCAGTCCGGGCACAGATACGCAGTATTTT	CAISPGTDTQYF
NA	TRBD1	TRBV29-1	TRBJ1-5	TGCAGCGTGGGACAGGGGGATCAGCCCCAGCATTTT	CSVGQGDQPQHF
NA	TRBD1	TRBV7-9	TRBJ1-1	TGTGCCAGCAGCCTCGGACAGGGGGTTTTCTTT	CASSLGQGVFF
NA	TRBD2	TRBV6-5	TRBJ2-2	TGTGCCAGCAGAATTACCCGGGAGGTCACCGGGGAGCTGTTTTTT	CASRITREVTGELFF
NA	NA	TRBV2	TRBJ1-2	TGTGCCAGCACTCCGGACATAACGAGCTATGGCTACACCTTC	CASTPDITSYGYTF
NA	NA	TRBV30	TRBJ1-5	TGTGCCTTTGGAGTACTCGGGAGCAATCAGCCCCAGCATTTT	CAFGVLGSNQPQHF
NA	NA	TRBV6-5	TRBJ2-2	TGTGCCAGCAAGTCACAGGGCGACACCGGGGAGCTGTTTTTT	CASKSQGDTGELFF
once	TRBD2	TRBV19	TRBJ2-2	TGTGCCAGTAGTCTATGGACTAGCGGGGTCACCGGGGAGCTGTTTTTT	CASSLWTSGVTGELFF
NA	TRBD2	TRBV10-2	TRBJ2-2	TGCGCCACCTACCCACTACTAGCGGGGGGAAGACGAACCGGGGAGCTGTTTTTT	CATYPLLAGGRRTGELFF
NA	NA	TRBV19	TRBJ2-7	TGTGCCAGTAGTATCGGGGGCGGGAGCTCCTACGAGCAGTACTTC	CASSIGGGSSYEQYF
NA	TRBD1	TRBV28	TRBJ1-5	TGTGCCAGCAGTTCACCCCCCGGGACAGGGATCAATCAGCCCCAGCATTTT	CASSSPPGTGINQPQHF
NA	TRBD1	TRBV4-1	TRBJ2-5	TGCGCCAGCAGCCCTCGGACAGGGGGGGAAGAGACCCAGTACTTC	CASSPRTGGEETQYF
NA	TRBD1	TRBV3-1/TRBV3-2	TRBJ1-1	TGTGCCAGCAGCCGGAGGACAGGGCCTTGGAACACTGAAGCTTTCTTT	CASSRRTGPWNTEAFF
once	NA	TRBV10-1	TRBJ2-3	TGCGCCAGCAGTGAGTCGGCAGTTAGCACAGATACGCAGTATTTT	CASSESAVSTDTQYF
NA	TRBD1	TRBV5-8	TRBJ1-1	TGTGCCAGCAGCTCCCGGGACAGGGCCATGAACACTGAAGCTTTCTTT	CASSSRDRAMNTEAFF
NA	NA	TRBV7-9	TRBJ1-2	TGTGCCAGCAGCTTAGAGGTACGGGGAAATGGCTACACCTTC	CASSLEVRGNGYTF
NA	TRBD1	TRBV27	TRBJ1-5	TGTGCCAGCAGTTCGACAGGGGGCAATCAGCCCCAGCATTTT	CASSSTGGNQPQHF
NA	NA	TRBV2	TRBJ1-4	TGTGCCAGCAGTGGTTCACAGGCTAATGAAAAACTGTTTTTT	CASSGSQANEKLFF
NA	NA	TRBV7-9	TRBJ2-5	TGTGCCAGCAGCCTAACCCAAGAGACCCAGTACTTC	CASSLTQETQYF
NA	TRBD1	TRBV4-2	TRBJ2-1	TGTGCCAGCAGCCAACAACCGGGACAGCCCAACAATGAGCAGTTCTTC	CASSQQPGQPNNEQFF
NA	NA	TRBV27	TRBJ2-5	TGTGCCAGCAGCCCGAACCCTCGGGGGACTCGAGTAGAGACCCAGTACTTC	CASSPNPRGTRVETQYF
NA	TRBD1	TRBV30	TRBJ1-2	TGTGCCTGGAACGAACAGGGGGCTCATGGCTACACCTTC	CAWNEQGAHGYTF
NA	TRBD1	TRBV6-5	TRBJ1-2	TGTGCCAGCAGTTACCTGTTGCGGGACAGTGACTATGGCTACACCTTC	CASSYLLRDSDYGYTF
NA	NA	TRBV12-3/TRBV12-4	TRBJ1-2	TGTGCCAGCACTTCCCGGGGAGGGAGGGGCTACACCTTC	CASTSRGGRGYTF
NA	TRBD1	TRBV5-1	TRBJ1-2	TGCGCCAGCAGCATCGGACAGGCCGGTCACGGCTACACCTTC	CASSIGQAGHGYTF
once	TRBD1	TRBV7-2	TRBJ2-2	TGTGCCAGCAAGAGGGGGCAGAACACCGGGGAGCTGTTTTTT	CASKRGQNTGELFF
NA	TRBD1	TRBV19	TRBJ1-4	TGTGCCAGTACCGTCGGACAGGTACCTAATGAAAAACTGTTTTTT	CASTVGQVPNEKLFF
NA	TRBD1	TRBV19	TRBJ1-1	TGTGCCAGTAGTACTACAGGGGACACTGAAGCTTTCTTT	CASSTTGDTEAFF
NA	TRBD2	TRBV3-1/TRBV3-2	TRBJ2-5	TGTGCCAGCAGCCAATTGCGGGGGGTGGAGACCCAGTACTTC	CASSQLRGVETQYF
NA	NA	TRBV6-5	TRBJ2-3	TGTGCCAGCACCGCCCCGGTAACAGATACGCAGTATTTT	CASTAPVTDTQYF
NA	NA	TRBV30	TRBJ1-4	TGTGCCTGGAGTATCAGGGCGGATGAAAAACTGTTTTTT	CAWSIRADEKLFF
NA	NA	TRBV15	TRBJ1-1	TGTGCCACCAGCAGAGATCCCCAGGGAACGAACACTGAAGCTTTCTTT	CATSRDPQGTNTEAFF
once	TRBD1	TRBV29-1	TRBJ2-2	TGCAGCGTTGAGAGGACAGGGGGCGCCGCCGGGGAGCTGTTTTTT	CSVERTGGAAGELFF
NA	TRBD1	TRBV27	TRBJ1-4	TGTGCCAGCAGTTTAGTACAGGGGACGGGAAAACTGTTTTTT	CASSLVQGTGKLFF
NA	TRBD1	TRBV6-5	TRBJ2-2	TGTGCCAGCACCCCAGGGACAGGGAGTACCGGGGAGCTGTTTTTT	CASTPGTGSTGELFF
NA	TRBD1	TRBV7-9	TRBJ1-3	TGTGCCAGCAGCAAGACAGGGATACCTGGAAACACCATATATTTT	CASSKTGIPGNTIYF
NA	TRBD2	TRBV3-1/TRBV3-2	TRBJ2-7	TGTGCCAGCAGCTCTGCGGGGGGGGACCAGTACTTC	CASSSAGGDQYF
NA	TRBD1	TRBV5-1	TRBJ1-2	TGCGCCAGCAGCTTGCCGGGACAGGGCGTTTCTGGCTACACCTTC	CASSLPGQGVSGYTF
NA	NA	TRBV3-1/TRBV3-2	TRBJ1-2	TGTGCCAGCAGCTCCCCGACGCGGCCTAACTATGGCTACACCTTC	CASSSPTRPNYGYTF
NA	NA	TRBV19	TRBJ2-3	TGTGCCAGTAGTATATTCGGGAGATCTAGCACAGATACGCAGTATTTT	CASSIFGRSSTDTQYF
NA	NA	TRBV6-4	TRBJ2-3	TGTGCCAGCAGTGAACAACGGGCAGATACGCAGTATTTT	CASSEQRADTQYF
NA	TRBD1	TRBV19	TRBJ1-1	TGTGCCAGTAGTTGGGGACAGATGAACACTGAAGCTTTCTTT	CASSWGQMNTEAFF
NA	TRBD1	TRBV3-1/TRBV3-2	TRBJ1-6	TGTGCCAGCAGCCACCGGGACAGGAATTCACCCCTCCACTTT	CASSHRDRNSPLHF
NA	NA	TRBV25-1	TRBJ1-6	TGTGCCAGCAGTGCCCCGACCGGGGGAAATTCACCCCTCCACTTT	CASSAPTGGNSPLHF
few	TRBD1	TRBV5-4	TRBJ2-3	TGTGCCAGCAGCCCTGGACAGGGGGCAGGAGATACGCAGTATTTT	CASSPGQGAGDTQYF
NA	NA	TRBV27	TRBJ1-4	TGTGCCAGCAGTTTAGGGCAAGTTAATGAAAAACTGTTTTTT	CASSLGQVNEKLFF
NA	TRBD2	TRBV5-1	TRBJ2-2	TGCGCCAGCAACCCAGAGGGACTAGCGGCAAACACCGGGGAGCTGTTTTTT	CASNPEGLAANTGELFF
few	TRBD1	TRBV10-3	TRBJ1-5	TGTGCCATCAGTGAGCCGGGACAGGGTTGGAATATTGGCAATCAGCCCCAGCATTTT	CAISEPGQGWNIGNQPQHF
NA	NA	TRBV10-3	TRBJ1-2	TGTGCCATCAGTGACCAGAAATACTATGGCTACACCTTC	CAISDQKYYGYTF